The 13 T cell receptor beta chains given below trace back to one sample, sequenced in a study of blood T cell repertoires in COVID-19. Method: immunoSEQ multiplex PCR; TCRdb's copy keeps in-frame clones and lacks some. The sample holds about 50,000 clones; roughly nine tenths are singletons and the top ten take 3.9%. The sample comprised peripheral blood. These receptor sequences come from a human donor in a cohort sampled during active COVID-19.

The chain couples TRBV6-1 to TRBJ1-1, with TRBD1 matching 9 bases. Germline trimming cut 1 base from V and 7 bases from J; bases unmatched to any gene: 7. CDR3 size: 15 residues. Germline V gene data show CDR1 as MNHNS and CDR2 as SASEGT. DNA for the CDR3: TGTGCCAGCAGTGAAGGACAGGGGGGCCACTATGAAGCTTTCTTT. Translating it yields CASSEGQGGHYEAFF.

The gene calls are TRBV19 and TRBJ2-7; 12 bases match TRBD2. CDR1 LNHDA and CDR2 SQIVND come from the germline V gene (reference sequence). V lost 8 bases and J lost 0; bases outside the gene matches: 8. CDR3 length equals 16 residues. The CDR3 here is CASSGTSGSPSYEQYF. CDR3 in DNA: TGTGCCAGTTCCGGGACTAGCGGGTCCCCCTCCTACGAGCAGTACTTC.

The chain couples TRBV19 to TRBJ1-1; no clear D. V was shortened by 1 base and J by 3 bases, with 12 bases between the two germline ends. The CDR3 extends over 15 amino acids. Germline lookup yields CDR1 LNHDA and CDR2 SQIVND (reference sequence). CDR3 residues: CASSIGAFDYTEAFF. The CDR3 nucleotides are TGTGCCAGTAGTATAGGGGCATTTGATTACACTGAAGCTTTCTTT.

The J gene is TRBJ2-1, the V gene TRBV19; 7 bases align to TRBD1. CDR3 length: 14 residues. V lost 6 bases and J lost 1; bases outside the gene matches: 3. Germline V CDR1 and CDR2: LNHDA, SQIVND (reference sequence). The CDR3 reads CASRPRGSYNEQFF. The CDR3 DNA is TGTGCCAGTAGACCCAGGGGGTCCTACAATGAGCAGTTCTTC.

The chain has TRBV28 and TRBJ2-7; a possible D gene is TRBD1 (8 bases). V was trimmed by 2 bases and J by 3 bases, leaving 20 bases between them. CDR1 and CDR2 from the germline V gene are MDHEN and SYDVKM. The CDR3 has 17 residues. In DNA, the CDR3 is TGTGCCAGCAGTTTAGCCGGGAGGACAGGGAGGAACTACGAGCAGTACGTC. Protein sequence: CASSLAGRTGRNYEQYV.

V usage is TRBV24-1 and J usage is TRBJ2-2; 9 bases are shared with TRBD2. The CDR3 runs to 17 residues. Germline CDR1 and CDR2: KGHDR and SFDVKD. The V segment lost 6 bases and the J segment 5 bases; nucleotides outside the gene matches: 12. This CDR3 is CATSLSAGGLRTGELFF. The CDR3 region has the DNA TGTGCCACCAGTTTGTCGGCGGGAGGGCTTCGTACCGGGGAGCTGTTTTTT.

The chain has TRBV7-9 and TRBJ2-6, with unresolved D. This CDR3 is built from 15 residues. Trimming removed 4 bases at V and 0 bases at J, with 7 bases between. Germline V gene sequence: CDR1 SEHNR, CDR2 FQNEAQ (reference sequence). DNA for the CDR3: TGTGCCAGCAGCTCCGGTCCCTCTGGGGCCAACGTCCTGACTTTC. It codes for CASSSGPSGANVLTF.

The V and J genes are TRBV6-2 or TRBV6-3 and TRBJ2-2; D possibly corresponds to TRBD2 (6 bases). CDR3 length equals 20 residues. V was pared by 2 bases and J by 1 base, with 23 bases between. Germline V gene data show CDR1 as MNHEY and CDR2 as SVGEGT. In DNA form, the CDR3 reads TGTGCCAGCAGTTACCCCCCGGCGGGGCACCCTCAAAGGAACACCGGGGAGCTGTTTTTT. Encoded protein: CASSYPPAGHPQRNTGELFF.

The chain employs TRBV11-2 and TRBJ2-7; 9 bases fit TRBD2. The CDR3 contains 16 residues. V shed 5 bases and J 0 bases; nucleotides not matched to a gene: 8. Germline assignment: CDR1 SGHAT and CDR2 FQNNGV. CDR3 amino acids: CASSRGRATSSYEQYV. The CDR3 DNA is TGTGCCAGCAGCCGCGGGAGGGCCACGAGCTCCTACGAGCAGTACGTC.

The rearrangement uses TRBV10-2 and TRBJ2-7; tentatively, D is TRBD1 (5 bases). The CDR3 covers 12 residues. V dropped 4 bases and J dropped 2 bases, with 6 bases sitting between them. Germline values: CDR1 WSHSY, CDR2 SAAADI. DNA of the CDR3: TGCGCCAGCAGTGTAGGGGCCTACGAGCAGTACTTC. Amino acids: CASSVGAYEQYF.

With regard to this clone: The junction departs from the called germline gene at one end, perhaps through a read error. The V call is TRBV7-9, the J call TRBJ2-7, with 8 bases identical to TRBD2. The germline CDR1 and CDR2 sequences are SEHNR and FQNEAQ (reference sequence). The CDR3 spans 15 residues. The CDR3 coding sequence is TGTGCCAGCAGCGTAGCTAGCGGGCCCACCTACGAGCAGTACTTC. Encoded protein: CASSVASGPTYEQYF.

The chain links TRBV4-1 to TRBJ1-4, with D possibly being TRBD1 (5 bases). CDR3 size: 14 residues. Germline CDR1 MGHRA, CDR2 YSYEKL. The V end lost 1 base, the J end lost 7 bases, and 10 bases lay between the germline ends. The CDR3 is CASSQAQGREKLFF. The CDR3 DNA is TGCGCCAGCAGCCAAGCCCAGGGTCGTGAAAAACTGTTTTTT.

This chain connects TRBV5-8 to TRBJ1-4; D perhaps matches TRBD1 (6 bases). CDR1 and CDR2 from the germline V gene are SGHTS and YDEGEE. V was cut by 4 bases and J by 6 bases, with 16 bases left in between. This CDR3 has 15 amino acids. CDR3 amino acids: CASSPGGGGYEKLFF. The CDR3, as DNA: TGTGCCAGCAGCCCCGGAGGGGGGGGTTATGAAAAACTGTTTTTT.